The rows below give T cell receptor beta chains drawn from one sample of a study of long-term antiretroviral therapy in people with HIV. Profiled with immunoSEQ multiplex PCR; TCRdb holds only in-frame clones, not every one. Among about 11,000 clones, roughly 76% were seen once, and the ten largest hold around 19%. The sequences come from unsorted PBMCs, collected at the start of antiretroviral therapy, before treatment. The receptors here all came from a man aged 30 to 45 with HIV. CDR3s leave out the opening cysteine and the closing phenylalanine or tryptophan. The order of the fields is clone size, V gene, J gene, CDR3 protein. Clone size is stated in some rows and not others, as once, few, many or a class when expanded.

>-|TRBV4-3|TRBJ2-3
ASSPGGSGTDTQY
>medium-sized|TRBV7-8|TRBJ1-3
ASSPWSGTGPGNTIY
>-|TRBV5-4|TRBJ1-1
ASSLDSYTEAF
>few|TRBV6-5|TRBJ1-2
ASSYAGAGFNYGYT
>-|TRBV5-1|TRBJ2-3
ASSLVPSLTDTQY
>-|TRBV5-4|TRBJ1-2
ASSSDSSLGGYT
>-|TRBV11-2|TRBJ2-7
ASSSDRGPSYEQY
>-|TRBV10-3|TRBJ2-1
ASRRLAGGGVNGEQF
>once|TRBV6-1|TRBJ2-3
ASSEATETMPVWTTDTQY
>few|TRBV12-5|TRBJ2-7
ASAQDRGEQY
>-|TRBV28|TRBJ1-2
ASSSHRDRGFSSYGYT
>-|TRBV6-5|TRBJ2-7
ASSYGRIGSYEQY
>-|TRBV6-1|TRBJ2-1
ASSEADRGLAVSYNEQF
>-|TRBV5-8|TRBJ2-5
ASSLWQKQETQY
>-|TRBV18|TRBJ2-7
ASSRTGLRHEQY
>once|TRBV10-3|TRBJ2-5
ASNQGGETQY
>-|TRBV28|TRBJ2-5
ASSRRQATGLRETQY
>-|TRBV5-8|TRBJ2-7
ASSDIGTGIYEQY
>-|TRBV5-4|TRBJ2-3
ASSAASVTQY
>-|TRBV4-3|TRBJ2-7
ASSQGQIAYEQY
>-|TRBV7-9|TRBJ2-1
ASSLGDEQF
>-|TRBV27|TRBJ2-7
ASSSPRGGVTYEQY
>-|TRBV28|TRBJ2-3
ASTSLAGAPLSTDTQY
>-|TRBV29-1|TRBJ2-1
SVEAGSSYNEQF
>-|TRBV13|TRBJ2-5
ASSSRLEETQY
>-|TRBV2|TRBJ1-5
ASSPLGPLQPQH
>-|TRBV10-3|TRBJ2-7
AISESEEGYYEQY
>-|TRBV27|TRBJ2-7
ASSSSTGLSYEQY
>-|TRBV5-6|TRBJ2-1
ASSPTYNEQF
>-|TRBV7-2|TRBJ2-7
ASSFQGSYEQY
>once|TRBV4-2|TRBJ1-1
ASSHGTGAEGVNTEAF
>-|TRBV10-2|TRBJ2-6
ASSPRTGGKANVLT
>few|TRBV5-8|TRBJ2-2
ASSLVRGELF
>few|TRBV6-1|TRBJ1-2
ASSPSWQALGYT
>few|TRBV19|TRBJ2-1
ASSEGLLSSYNEQF
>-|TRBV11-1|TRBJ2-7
ASSPRQGSSYEQY
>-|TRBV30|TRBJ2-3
AWSGGRATDTQY
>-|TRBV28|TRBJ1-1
ASSSAARVGRTEAF
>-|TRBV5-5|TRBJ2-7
ASSLAGTGDREQY
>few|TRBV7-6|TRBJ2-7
ASSLAVGLMGHRNEQY
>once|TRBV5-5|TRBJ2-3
ASNLQGAGDTQY
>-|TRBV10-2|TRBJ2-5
ASIATGQETQY
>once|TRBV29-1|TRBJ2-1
SVESGREGYNEQF
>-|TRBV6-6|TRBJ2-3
ASSYSVTGGTDTQY
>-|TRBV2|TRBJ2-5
ASSEELVDQETQY
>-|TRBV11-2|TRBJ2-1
ASSLVIAGGPKLNEQF
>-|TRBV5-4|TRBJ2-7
ASSFARGYEQY
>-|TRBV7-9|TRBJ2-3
ASSLDRRGTQY
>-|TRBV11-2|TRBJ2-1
ASSVTSGPSYNEQF
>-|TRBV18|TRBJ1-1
ASSPRQTNAEAF
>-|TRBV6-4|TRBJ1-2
ASTDRGQYPNYGYT